This TCR beta chain was recorded in a study of early T cells in non-severe SARS-CoV-2 infection (dated by TCRdb to the early 2020s). About the investigation overall: Bulk RNA from unsorted whole blood was used for TCR sequencing, so alpha and beta chains could not be paired. What the work shows at the level of the full study, not this receptor alone: Matching against VDJdb was skewed toward anti-spike CD8 responses, likely underestimated virus-specific expansions, and missed private and CD4 specificities.

CDR1 and CDR2 are drawn from the germline V gene (reference sequence): SEHNR, FQNEAQ. V loses 4 bases of germline sequence and J loses 3 bases, and the interval between the two ends is 13 bases. The CDR3 sequence holds 14 residues, the cysteine and phenylalanine included. This entry keeps only the CDR3 DNA: 42 bases, framed from base 1. This was a case-control study nested in a cohort of healthcare workers in London, UK, who had nasopharyngeal swab PCR tests and blood samples taken every week. Healthcare workers were recruited between 23 and 31 March 2020, during the week of the UK lockdown, and were followed weekly for up to about 15 weeks. Concerning this clonotype: Its antigen target is currently unknown. No base qualities exist here, and no much larger clone lies one base off it.

Library preparation used 5' RACE. Data came from a NextSeq 500. To correct for sequencing error and PCR bias, the TCR library protocol tagged individual cDNA molecules with unique molecular identifiers. TCR alpha and beta chains were both sequenced, and the abundances of alpha and beta sequences in each sample were closely correlated with each other. In the original analysis: Decombinator V4 was used to annotate TCR sequences for V gene, J gene and CDR3. TCRs were defined as expanded if a significant change between any two time points was detected under a Poisson model with p below 0.0001. Abundances of TCRs were expressed as counts per million after normalisation to the total number of TCRs sequenced in each sample. TRAV1-2 paired with TRAJ12, TRAJ20 or TRAJ33 defined MAIT TCRs, while TRAV10 paired with TRAJ18 defined iNKT TCRs. A search of VDJdb, accessed on 1 November 2021, was run for TCRs annotated to CMV, EBV and SARS-CoV-2, with TCRs annotated for multiple antigens excluded. Using fastp trimming at Q25 and MiXCR clonotype assembly, TCRdb reanalyzed the public sequencing data and kept in-frame beta chains. Rows with a matching CDR3 protein are joined into one entry that keeps the most common DNA and genes. The V and J calls follow TCRdb's processing rather than the paper's. Here the sample has about 72,000 distinct CDR3 sequences; 9.5% to 13% occur a single time. 6% to 8.5% of the sample is in the top ten clones.

Here the sequenced sample was whole blood, taken at baseline. This receptor was obtained from an adult who was a healthcare worker with PCR-confirmed SARS-CoV-2 infection or an uninfected control (not recorded which). Rearrangement joined TRBV7-9 to TRBJ2-7; matching of 5 bases hints at TRBD1 as the D gene. The sequenced DNA is TGTGCCAGCAGCTCCTCGGACAAGTACTACGAGCAGTACTTC. The encoded protein is CASSSSDKYYEQYF.